This paragraph covers one T cell receptor beta chain sequence. From its re-call of the 5' RACE reads, TCRdb lists each CDR3 protein once, without DNA. This table holds 350,000 to 450,000 distinct CDR3 sequences. The record originates from a study of T cells expressing NK-cell markers. The overall study: The sequencing cohort of eight donors included seven HCMV-seropositive individuals and one seronegative individual.

The V gene's germline CDR1 is SEHNR and CDR2 FQNEAQ (reference sequence). The CDR3 totals 13 residues. The sequenced material came from blood T cells: a sorted CD56 or NKG2C T cell subset, CD4+ or CD8+ T cells, or bulk PBMC T cells (not recorded which). The chain employs TRBV7-9 and TRBJ2-7; the D call of TRBD1 rests on TCRdb alone, since no DNA is present to check it. This clonotype originated in a man between 18 and 69 years old in good health. The chain's CDR3 is CASSSTGTHEQYF.